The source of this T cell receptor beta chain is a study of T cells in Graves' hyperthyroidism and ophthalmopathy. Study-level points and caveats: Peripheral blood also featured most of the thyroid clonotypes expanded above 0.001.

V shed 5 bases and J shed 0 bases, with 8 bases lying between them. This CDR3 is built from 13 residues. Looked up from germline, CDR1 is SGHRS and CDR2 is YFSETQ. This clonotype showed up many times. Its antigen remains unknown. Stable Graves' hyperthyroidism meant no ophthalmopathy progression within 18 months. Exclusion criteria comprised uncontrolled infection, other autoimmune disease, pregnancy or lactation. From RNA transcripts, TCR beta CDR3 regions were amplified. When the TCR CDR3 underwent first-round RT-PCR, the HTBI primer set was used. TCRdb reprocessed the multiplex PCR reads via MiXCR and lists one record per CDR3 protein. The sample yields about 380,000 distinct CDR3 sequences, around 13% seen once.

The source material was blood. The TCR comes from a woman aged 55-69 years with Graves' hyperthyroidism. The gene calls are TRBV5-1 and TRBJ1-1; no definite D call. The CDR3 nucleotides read TGCGCCAGCAGACAGTCTATGAACACTGAAGCTTTCTTT. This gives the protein CASRQSMNTEAFF.